Sequencing of this TCR beta chain was carried out in a study of monozygotic twins with inflammatory bowel disease. Points from the study as a whole: Fewer shared clonotypes with others were found in IBD patients than in healthy twins, especially with disease activity.

TCRdb reworked the 5' RACE reads into one entry per CDR3 protein, no DNA. This repertoire includes some 160,000 distinct CDR3 sequences. The CDR3 consists of 14 residues. Germline CDR1 is KGHSH and CDR2 is LQKENI. Concerning this clonotype itself: Its cognate antigen is unknown.

One blood sample of approximately 2.5 ml was taken from each donor. Sequenced sample: blood. J is TRBJ1-1 and V is TRBV18; TCRdb selects TRBD1, and the lack of DNA leaves this call unchecked. This receptor was obtained from a human donor with ulcerative colitis or Crohn's disease, or a healthy co-twin of an affected twin (not recorded which). The CDR3 reads CASDVGGPNTEAFF.